The rows below give T cell receptor beta chains drawn from one sample of a study of T cells in Graves' hyperthyroidism and ophthalmopathy. TCRdb redid the calling of the multiplex PCR reads with MiXCR, one entry per CDR3 protein. The sample has over 200,000 distinct CDR3 sequences, roughly 18% seen once; the top ten hold roughly 50%. Source material: blood. The receptors come from a man in his fifties with Graves' hyperthyroidism. Each CDR3 is given with its conserved first and last residue. A D gene is named only where the DNA matches it firmly. Size values are once, few and many counts, or a class for expanded clones, and some rows have none.

j_call	v_call	clone_size	d_call	cdr3_aa	cdr3_nt
TRBJ1-4	TRBV18	.	.	CASSPFRATNEKLFF	TGTGCCAGCTCACCCTTCAGGGCAACTAATGAAAAACTGTTTTTT
TRBJ2-2	TRBV20-1	.	.	CSAWDRGVLAGGKLNTGELFF	TGCAGTGCTTGGGACAGGGGGGTGTTAGCGGGAGGGAAGCTGAACACCGGGGAGCTGTTTTTT
TRBJ2-3	TRBV28	many	.	CASSLIRRTDTQYF	TGTGCCAGCAGTTTGATTCGACGCACAGATACGCAGTATTTT
TRBJ1-1	TRBV30	many	.	CAWSLKGGTEAFF	TGTGCCTGGAGTTTGAAGGGTGGAACTGAAGCTTTCTTT
TRBJ2-4	TRBV6-2/TRBV6-3	many	TRBD2	CASSLVLQAGGDGNIQYF	TGTGCCAGCAGCCTCGTACTTCAAGCGGGAGGTGACGGAAACATTCAGTACTTC
TRBJ2-1	TRBV12-3/TRBV12-4	few	TRBD2	CASSFIAGSSYNEQFF	TGTGCCAGCAGTTTTATAGCGGGAAGCTCCTACAATGAGCAGTTCTTC
TRBJ2-5	TRBV20-1	few	.	CSARSLKDERETQYF	TGCAGTGCTAGGTCTCTCAAGGATGAGAGAGAGACCCAGTACTTC
TRBJ2-7	TRBV25-1	.	.	CVSSEGLSSEQYF	TGTGTCAGCAGTGAGGGCCTCAGCAGCGAGCAGTACTTC
TRBJ2-7	TRBV7-3	many	TRBD2	CASSLTPRTSGSGYEQYF	TGTGCCAGCAGCTTGACCCCCCGGACTAGCGGGAGTGGATACGAGCAGTACTTC
TRBJ1-1	TRBV7-2	many	TRBD1	CASSLGQALEAFF	TGTGCCAGCAGCTTGGGACAGGCGCTTGAAGCTTTCTTT
TRBJ2-1	TRBV10-2	few	TRBD2	CASIRGLAGNNEQFF	TGCGCCAGCATCAGAGGGCTAGCGGGAAACAATGAGCAGTTCTTC
TRBJ1-3	TRBV6-1	once	.	CASSELADSGNTIYF	TGTGCCAGCAGTGAATTAGCGGACTCTGGAAACACCATATATTTT
TRBJ1-1	TRBV5-1	many	TRBD1	CASSTQGADTEAFF	TGCGCCAGCAGCACCCAGGGGGCGGACACTGAAGCTTTCTTT
TRBJ2-3	TRBV7-3	many	.	CASSSTGTGRPYTQYF	TGTGCCAGCAGTTCGACCGGGACTGGACGTCCTTATACGCAGTATTTT
TRBJ2-7	TRBV29-1	.	.	CSVDALTRFYEQYF	TGCAGCGTTGACGCGTTGACACGCTTCTACGAGCAGTACTTC
TRBJ2-1	TRBV11-3	many	.	CASSLGWVVDEQFF	TGTGCCAGCAGCTTAGGTTGGGTAGTCGATGAGCAGTTCTTC
TRBJ2-3	TRBV29-1	few	.	CSARGDGTDTQYF	TGCAGCGCAAGGGGGGACGGCACAGATACGCAGTATTTT
TRBJ2-4	TRBV7-9	.	.	CASSLVGPLADIQYF	TGTGCCAGCAGCTTAGTGGGACCCCTGGCCGACATTCAGTACTTC
TRBJ1-2	TRBV19	few	.	CASSRDRLYGYTF	TGTGCCAGTAGTAGAGACAGGTTATATGGCTACACCTTC
TRBJ2-2	TRBV5-6	.	TRBD2	CASSLKRERTAGELFF	TGTGCCAGCAGCTTGAAGCGGGAGCGTACCGCCGGGGAGCTGTTTTTT